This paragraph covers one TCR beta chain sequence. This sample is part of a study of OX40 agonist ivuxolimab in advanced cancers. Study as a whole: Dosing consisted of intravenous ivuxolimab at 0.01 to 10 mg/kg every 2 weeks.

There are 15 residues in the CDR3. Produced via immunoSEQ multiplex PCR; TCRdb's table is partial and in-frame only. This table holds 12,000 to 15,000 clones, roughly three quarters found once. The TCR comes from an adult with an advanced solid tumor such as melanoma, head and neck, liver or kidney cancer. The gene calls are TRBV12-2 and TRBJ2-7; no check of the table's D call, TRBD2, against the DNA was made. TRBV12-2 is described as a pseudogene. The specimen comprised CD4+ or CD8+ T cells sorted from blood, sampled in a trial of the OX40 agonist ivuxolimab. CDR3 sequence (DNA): TGTGCAAGTCGCTCCTTTAGACGGGAGCCTTACGAGCAGTACTTC. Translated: CASRSFRREPYEQYF.